The TCR beta chain under discussion was sequenced for a study of beta chain features in type 1 diabetes. As regards this clone: Its target is not known.

The sequenced template was cDNA made from the entire isolated RNA. Repertoires were generated with immunoSEQ multiplex PCR, while TCRdb's copy carries only in-frame clones and drops some. This table holds roughly 250,000 clones, 68% found once. Trimming shortened V by 5 bases and J by 5 bases, and 12 bases separated the two germline ends. Germline V lookup: CDR1 SNHLY, CDR2 FYNNEI. The length of the CDR3 is 13 residues. Per donor, one heparinised blood draw averaged around 0.12 L. Sorting with CD45RO/CCR7/CD25/CD127/CD95/CD27 yielded naive, central memory, regulatory and stem-like memory CD4+ cells. Findings and caveats of the study: Patients' naive, central memory and Treg TCRB repertoires seemed closer to one another than those of healthy donors.

The chain links TRBV2 to TRBJ2-5, with D perhaps TRBD1 (6 bases). This receptor was identified in a man between 25 and 39 years old in good health. Sequenced: naive CD4+ T cells from blood. The CDR3 loop reads CASSWDGQETQYF. The DNA for the CDR3 is TGTGCCAGCAGTTGGGACGGACAGGAGACCCAGTACTTC.